This T cell receptor (beta chain) was observed in a study of quantifying T cell responses using KT2 cells. Study background: RNA was reverse transcribed with TCR alpha and beta constant-region primers. A predetermined fluorescence threshold ended the second PCR, run as a qPCR.

The CDR3 has 14 residues. V lost 5 bases and J 4 bases, leaving 12 bases between the germline ends. Germline CDR1 and CDR2: MNHNS and SASEGT. This clonotype was seen at least ten times. The cDNA 3' end received a ligated oligonucleotide with a UMI. The first PCR ran three to four cycles with an equimolar RC1.1 and RC1.2 beta primer mix. TCR alpha and beta chains were handled separately starting at the second PCR. In TCRdb, the UMI-ligation and nested PCR reads were re-called with MiXCR into one record per CDR3 protein. The table lists approximately 60,000 distinct CDR3 sequences, 12% of them singletons. Fixed numbers of PBMC received varying amounts of KT2 cells.

This TCR came from a human donor. V gene TRBV6-1 combines with J gene TRBJ1-3, with D possibly TRBD1 on 5 matching bases. The source material was PBMCs spiked with cells of the T cell clone KT2. CDR3 DNA sequence: TGTGCCAGCAGTCCCGGGGCCGAAGGAAACACCATATATTTT. Its translation is CASSPGAEGNTIYF.